This TCR beta chain was sequenced for a study of blood T cell repertoires in COVID-19. Measured with immunoSEQ multiplex PCR; TCRdb has only the in-frame clones, and not every one. This table has roughly 400,000 clones, approximately 90% appearing once. This clone was counted only a few times. V was pared by 1 base and J by 4 bases, with 12 bases between. Germline assignment: CDR1 SGHKS and CDR2 YYEKEE (reference sequence). This CDR3 has 14 residues. The V and J genes are TRBV5-5 and TRBJ2-7; D remains ambiguous. Sequencing was carried out using PBMCs or T cells enriched from blood (not recorded which). The receptor was derived from a woman aged 40 to 49 who had been exposed to COVID-19. The CDR3 DNA is TGTGCCAGCAGCTTGTACAGTGGGCCTTACGAGCAGTACTTC. Its protein product is CASSLYSGPYEQYF.